This TCR beta chain was observed in a study of beta chain features in type 1 diabetes (dated 2018 in TCRdb). General notes on the study: Mean age, gender distribution, total cell number and subset yield did not differ between patients and healthy donors. Regulatory and stem cell-like memory subsets were isolated from only 8 patients and about eight healthy donors, whereas naive and central memory subsets came from all 30 or so donors. A total of 107,917,701 sorted cells were examined across all samples, and RNA yield correlated strongly with the number of cells per subset. In the study, TCRB repertoires of sorted circulating CD4+ T cell subsets from recently diagnosed type 1 diabetes patients were compared with those of matched healthy donors.

A single peripheral blood draw of around 120 mL on average was collected from each donor into heparinised tubes. Naive, central memory, regulatory and stem cell-like memory CD4+ T cells were sorted on a BD FACSAria II using a panel including CD45RO, CCR7, CD25, CD127, CD95 and CD27. Every sorted population had a purity above 95%. Right away, PBMCs were isolated by Lymphoprep density gradient centrifugation and were stained directly, with no culture step. Samples were stained and sorted in pairs, with one healthy donor and one patient per experiment, so that batch effects were minimized. Broad study findings and their caveats: Shorter templates might be favored by PCR, yet because patient and control samples were amplified and corrected together, any such skew would affect both groups equally. A moderate but significant shortening of TCRB CDR3 length was observed in type 1 diabetes patients in all four CD4+ subsets. Fewer insertions and more nucleotide deletions at VDJ recombination sites were observed in patients with type 1 diabetes, implying thymic rearrangement abnormalities. Because small numbers of individuals were included in the HLA sub-analyses, any influence of HLA type on TCRB rearrangement was left unresolved. Naive, central memory and regulatory TCRB repertoires appeared to be more alike among patients than among healthy donors. Because cDNA was sequenced instead of genomic DNA, highly expressing activated cells could be over-represented, though the groups showed no difference in activation or CD3 levels.

To note about this clone: This clone's antigen is unknown. Per-base quality was not reported, and no clone a single base away is much larger than it.

The entire isolated RNA was reverse transcribed using the High Capacity cDNA Reverse Transcription Kit, and thus expressed TCRB transcripts were sequenced. Deep immunoSEQ sequencing was performed on naive, central memory and regulatory T cell samples, with an average of roughly 3.3 million total reads per sample. Sorted cells were lysed in RLT buffer, and RNA was extracted using DNase-treated RNeasy Micro or Mini kits according to cell number. Each cell subset was processed on its own to prevent cross-contamination, while patient and healthy donor samples were processed together. The immunoSEQ multiplex PCR was used to amplify TCRB sequences from cDNA, yielding 87-bp fragments that span the CDR3 region. Sequencing of the amplicons was done on the Illumina HiSeq platform. The authors processed their data as follows. Synthetic template baselines were used to correct PCR bias computationally, reads within Hamming distance 2 were collapsed together, and singletons that could not be merged were discarded. Reads were aligned to IMGT to assign V, D and J genes, CDR3 length, and insertions or deletions at six rearrangement sites. Within each subset, clonotype counts were normalized to sorted cell number, and only after that were true diversity and Gini coefficients computed with the tcR R package. The overlap coefficient, calculated on TCRB nucleotide sequences, was used to quantify repertoire sharing. As a proxy for the pre-selection repertoire, out-of-frame TCRB sequences from naive cells were analyzed. Sourced from immuneACCESS, this table was stored by TCRdb with only in-frame sequences that have V and J called. A share of the clones is absent; for the studies checked, an unresolved V gene accounts for under half, and the remainder has no known explanation. V and J calls plus clone size are reproduced from that table; the DNA served to infer D and trimming. In all, the sample holds about 900,000 clones, and 15% to 20% of those were seen once. Clones ranked in the top ten supply 0.023% of the sample.

The junction carries 10 bases between V and J, which are trimmed by 5 bases and 3 bases respectively. The germline V gene yields SGHAT for CDR1 and FQNNGV for CDR2. The CDR3 sequence holds 13 residues, the cysteine and phenylalanine included. Only the CDR3 region is kept as DNA, spanning 39 bases read in frame from base 1. The chain is assembled from TRBV11-2 and TRBJ1-1; there is no confident call for the D gene. Material: naive CD4+ T cells from blood. The intended sense of this specimen's cell subset or site label: true naive CD4+ T cells. The clonotype was recovered from a woman aged 18 to 35 in good health. The DNA sequence is TGTGCCAGCAGCCTAGCCACTTACACTGAAGCTTTCTTT. Its translation is CASSLATYTEAFF.